The clone carrying this T cell receptor beta chain showed up just once. Using immunoSEQ multiplex PCR, the repertoire was profiled, and TCRdb retains in-frame clones only, with some absent. The table shows tens of thousands of clones, with about 87% occurring only once. This sample was taken from a study of control samples from healthy donors and cancer patients. This CDR3 has 15 amino acids. Germline V gene data show CDR1 as SGHRS and CDR2 as YFSETQ. The ends were cut back, 0 bases at V and 8 bases at J, with 17 bases in the middle. Source material: blood. The chain uses TRBV5-1 and TRBJ1-2; no firm D call. The sequence derives from a woman in her 70s in good health. The CDR3 nucleotides read TGCGCCAGCAGCTTGGCCGGCGGCCTATCTAGCGGCTACACCTTC. Protein: CASSLAGGLSSGYTF.